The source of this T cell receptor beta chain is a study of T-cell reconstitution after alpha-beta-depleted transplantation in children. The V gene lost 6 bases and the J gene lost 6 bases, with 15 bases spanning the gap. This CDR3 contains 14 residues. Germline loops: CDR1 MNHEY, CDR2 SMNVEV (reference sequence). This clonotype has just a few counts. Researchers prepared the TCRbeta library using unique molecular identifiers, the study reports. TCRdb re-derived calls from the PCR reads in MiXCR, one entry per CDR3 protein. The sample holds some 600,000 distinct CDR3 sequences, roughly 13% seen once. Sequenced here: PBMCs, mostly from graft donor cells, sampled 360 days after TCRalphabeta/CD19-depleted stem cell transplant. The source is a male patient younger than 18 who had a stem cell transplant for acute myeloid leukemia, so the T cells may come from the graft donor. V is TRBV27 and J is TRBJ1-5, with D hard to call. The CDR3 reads CASREWGNAQPQHF. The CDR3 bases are TGTGCCAGCAGGGAGTGGGGTAATGCTCAGCCCCAGCATTTT.